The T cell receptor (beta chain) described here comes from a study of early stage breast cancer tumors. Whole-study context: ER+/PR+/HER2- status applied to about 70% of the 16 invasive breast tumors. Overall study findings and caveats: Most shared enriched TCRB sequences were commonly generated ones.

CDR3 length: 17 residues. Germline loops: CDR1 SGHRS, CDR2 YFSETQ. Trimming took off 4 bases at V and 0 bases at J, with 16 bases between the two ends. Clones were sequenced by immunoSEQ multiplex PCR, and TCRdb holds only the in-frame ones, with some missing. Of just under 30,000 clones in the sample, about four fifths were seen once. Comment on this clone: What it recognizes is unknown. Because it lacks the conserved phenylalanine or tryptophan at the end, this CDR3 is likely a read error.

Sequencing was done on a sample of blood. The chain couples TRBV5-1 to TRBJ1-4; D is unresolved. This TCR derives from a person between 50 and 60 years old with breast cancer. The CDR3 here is CASSQFLSSATNEKLFC. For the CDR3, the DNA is TGCGCCAGCAGCCAGTTTTTAAGCAGCGCAACTAATGAAAAACTGTTTTGT.